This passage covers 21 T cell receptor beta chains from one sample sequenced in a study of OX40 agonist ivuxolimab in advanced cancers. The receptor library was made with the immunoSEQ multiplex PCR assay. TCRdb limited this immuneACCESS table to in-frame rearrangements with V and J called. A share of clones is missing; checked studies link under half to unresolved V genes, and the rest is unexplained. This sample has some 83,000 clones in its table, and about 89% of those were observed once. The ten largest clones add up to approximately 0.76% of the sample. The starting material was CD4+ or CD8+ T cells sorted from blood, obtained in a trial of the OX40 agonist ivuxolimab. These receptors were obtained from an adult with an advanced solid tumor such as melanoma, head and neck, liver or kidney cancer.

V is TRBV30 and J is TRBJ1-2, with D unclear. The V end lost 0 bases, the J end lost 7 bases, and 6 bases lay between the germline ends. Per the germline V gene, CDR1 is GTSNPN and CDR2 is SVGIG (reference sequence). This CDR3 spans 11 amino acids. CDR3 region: CAWSVTGGYTF. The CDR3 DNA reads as TGTGCCTGGAGTGTAACTGGTGGCTACACCTTC.

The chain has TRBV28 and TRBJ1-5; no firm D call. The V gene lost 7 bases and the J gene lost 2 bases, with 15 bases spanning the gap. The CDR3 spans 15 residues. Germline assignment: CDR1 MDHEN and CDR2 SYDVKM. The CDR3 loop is CASTRVDYRNQPQHF. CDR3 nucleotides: TGTGCCAGCACAAGGGTTGACTATCGCAATCAGCCCCAGCATTTT.

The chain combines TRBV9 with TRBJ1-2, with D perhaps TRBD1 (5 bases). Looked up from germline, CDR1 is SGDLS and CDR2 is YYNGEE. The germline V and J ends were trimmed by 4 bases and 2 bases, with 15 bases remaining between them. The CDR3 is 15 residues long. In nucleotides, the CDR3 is TGTGCCAGCAGCCCTGGAGACAGTAAAAACTATGGCTACACCTTC. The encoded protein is CASSPGDSKNYGYTF. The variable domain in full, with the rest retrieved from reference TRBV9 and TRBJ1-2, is DSGVTQTPKHLITATGQRVTLRCSPRSGDLSVYWYQQSLDQGLQFLIQYYNGEERAKGNILERFSAQQFPDLHSELNLSSLELGDSALYFCASSPGDSKNYGYTFGSGTRLTVV.

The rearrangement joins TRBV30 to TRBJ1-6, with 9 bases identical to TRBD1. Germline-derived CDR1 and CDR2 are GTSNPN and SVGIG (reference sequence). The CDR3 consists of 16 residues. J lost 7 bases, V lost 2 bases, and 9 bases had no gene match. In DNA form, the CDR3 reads TGTGCCTGGAGTCGTCCCTCCGACAGGGGGAATTCACCCCTCCACTTT. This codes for CAWSRPSDRGNSPLHF.

The CDR3 loop is CASSLDPIETQYF. The CDR3 region has the DNA TGTGCCAGCAGCTTAGATCCAATAGAGACCCAGTACTTC. The J gene is TRBJ2-5, the V gene TRBV7-9, with D hard to call. CDR3 length: 13 residues. Trimming took off 1 base at V and 4 bases at J, with 7 bases between the two ends. The germline gives CDR1 SEHNR, CDR2 FQNEAQ (reference sequence).

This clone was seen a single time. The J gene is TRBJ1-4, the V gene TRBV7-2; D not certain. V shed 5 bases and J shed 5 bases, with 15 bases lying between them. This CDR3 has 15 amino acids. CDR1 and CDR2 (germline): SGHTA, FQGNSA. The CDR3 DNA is TGTGCCAGCAGCAAGGACGGCGGGATAAATGAAAAACTGTTTTTT. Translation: CASSKDGGINEKLFF.

CDR3 DNA sequence: TGTGCCAGCAGTTGGCGGACGGCAAATGAAAAACTGTTTTTT. This sequence encodes CASSWRTANEKLFF. This chain links TRBV27 with TRBJ1-4, with no clear D. Germline CDR1 MNHEY, CDR2 SMNVEV (reference sequence). The CDR3 spans 14 residues. Trimming shortened V by 4 bases and J by 5 bases, and 11 bases separated the two germline ends.

The CDR3 sequence is CASSASGGADEQFF. Here the CDR3 DNA reads TGTGCCAGCAGTGCCAGCGGGGGGGCCGATGAGCAGTTCTTC. The genes are TRBV6-4 and TRBJ2-1, with 10 bases that match TRBD2. V dropped 4 bases and J dropped 8; count of bases not matched to a gene: 5. Germline V gives CDR1 MRHNA, CDR2 SNTAGT. This CDR3 spans 14 amino acids.

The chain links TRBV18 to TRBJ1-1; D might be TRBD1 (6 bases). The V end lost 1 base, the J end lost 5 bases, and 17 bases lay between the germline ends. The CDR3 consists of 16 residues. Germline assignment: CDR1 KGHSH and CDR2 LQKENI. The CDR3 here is CASSPRAGAGYTEAFF. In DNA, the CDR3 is TGTGCCAGCTCACCACGAGCAGGGGCCGGGTATACTGAAGCTTTCTTT. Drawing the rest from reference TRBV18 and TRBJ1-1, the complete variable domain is NAGVMQNPRHLVRRRGQEARLRCSPMKGHSHVYWYRQLPEEGLKFMVYLQKENIIDESGMPKERFSAEFPKEGPSILRIQQVVRGDSAAYFCASSPRAGAGYTEAFFGQGTRLTVV.

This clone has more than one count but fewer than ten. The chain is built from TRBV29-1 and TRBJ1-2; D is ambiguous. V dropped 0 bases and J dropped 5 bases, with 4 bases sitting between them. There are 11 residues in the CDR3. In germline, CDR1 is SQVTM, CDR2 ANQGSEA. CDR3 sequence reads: CSVEEGYGYTF. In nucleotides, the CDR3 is TGCAGCGTTGAAGAAGGGTATGGCTACACCTTC.

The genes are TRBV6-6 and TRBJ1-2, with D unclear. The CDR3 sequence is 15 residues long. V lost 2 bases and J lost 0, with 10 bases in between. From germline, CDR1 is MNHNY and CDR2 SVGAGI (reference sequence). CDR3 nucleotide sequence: TGTGCCAGCAGTTACGAACGGAACCCTAACTATGGCTACACCTTC. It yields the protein CASSYERNPNYGYTF.

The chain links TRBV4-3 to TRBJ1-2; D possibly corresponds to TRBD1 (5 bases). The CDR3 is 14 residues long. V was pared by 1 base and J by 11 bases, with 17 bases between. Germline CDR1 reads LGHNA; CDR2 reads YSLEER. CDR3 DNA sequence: TGCGCCAGCAGCCAAGTAGGTGGGACGGTGAGATACACCTTC. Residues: CASSQVGGTVRYTF.

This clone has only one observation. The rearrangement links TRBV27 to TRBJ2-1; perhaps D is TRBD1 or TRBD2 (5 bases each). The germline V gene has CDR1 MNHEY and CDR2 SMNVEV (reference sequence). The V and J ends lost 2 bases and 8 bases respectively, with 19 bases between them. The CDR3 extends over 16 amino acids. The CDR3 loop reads CASSLRGTEGIYEQFF. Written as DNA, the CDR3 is TGTGCCAGCAGTTTACGAGGGACCGAGGGTATCTATGAGCAGTTCTTC.

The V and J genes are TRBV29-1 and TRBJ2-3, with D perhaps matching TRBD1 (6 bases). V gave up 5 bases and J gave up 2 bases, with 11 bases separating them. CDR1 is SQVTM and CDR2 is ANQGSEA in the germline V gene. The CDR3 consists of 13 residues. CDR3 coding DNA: TGCAGCGTTACCAGGGGTAACACAGATACGCAGTATTTT. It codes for CSVTRGNTDTQYF.

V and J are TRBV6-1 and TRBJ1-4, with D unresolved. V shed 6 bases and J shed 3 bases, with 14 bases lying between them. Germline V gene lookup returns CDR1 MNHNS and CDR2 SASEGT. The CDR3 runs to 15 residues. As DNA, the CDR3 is TGTGCCAGCAGACTTACGTGGGAACCTAATGAAAAACTGTTTTTT. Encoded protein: CASRLTWEPNEKLFF.

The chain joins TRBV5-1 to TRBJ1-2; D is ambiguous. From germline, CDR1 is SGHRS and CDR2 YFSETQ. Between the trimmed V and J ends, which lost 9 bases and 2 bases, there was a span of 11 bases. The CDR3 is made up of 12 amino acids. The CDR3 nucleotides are TGCGCCACCTCAGAGGAGAACTATGGCTACACCTTC. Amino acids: CATSEENYGYTF.

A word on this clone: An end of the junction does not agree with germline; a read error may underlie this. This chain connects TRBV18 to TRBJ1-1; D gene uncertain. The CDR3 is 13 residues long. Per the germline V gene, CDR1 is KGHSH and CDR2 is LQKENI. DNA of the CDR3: TGTGCCAGCTCGGCTGACGGGAACATTGAAGCTTTCTTT. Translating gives CASSADGNIEAFF.

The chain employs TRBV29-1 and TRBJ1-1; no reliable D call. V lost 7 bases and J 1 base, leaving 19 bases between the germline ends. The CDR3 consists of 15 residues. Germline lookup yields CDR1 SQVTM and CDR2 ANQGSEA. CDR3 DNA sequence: TGCAGCGCCACCGGGCGGGGTAGAGGGAACACTGAAGCTTTCTTT. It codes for CSATGRGRGNTEAFF.

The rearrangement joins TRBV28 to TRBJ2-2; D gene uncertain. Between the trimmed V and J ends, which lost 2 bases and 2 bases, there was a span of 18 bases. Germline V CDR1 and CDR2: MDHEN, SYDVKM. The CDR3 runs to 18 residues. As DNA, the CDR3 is TGTGCCAGCAGTTTAGGTCAGCACGACGTCAGTAACACCGGGGAGCTGTTTTTT. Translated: CASSLGQHDVSNTGELFF.

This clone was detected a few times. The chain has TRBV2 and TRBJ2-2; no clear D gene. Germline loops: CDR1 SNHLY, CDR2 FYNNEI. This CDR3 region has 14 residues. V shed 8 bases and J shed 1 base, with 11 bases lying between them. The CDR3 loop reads CASRQVQNTGELFF. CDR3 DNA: TGTGCCAGCCGCCAGGTCCAGAACACCGGGGAGCTGTTTTTT.

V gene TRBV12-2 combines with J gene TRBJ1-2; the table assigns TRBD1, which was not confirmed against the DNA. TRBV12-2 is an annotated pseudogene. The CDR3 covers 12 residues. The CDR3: CASRWADYGYTF. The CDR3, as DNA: TGTGCAAGTCGCTGGGCAGACTATGGCTACACCTTC.